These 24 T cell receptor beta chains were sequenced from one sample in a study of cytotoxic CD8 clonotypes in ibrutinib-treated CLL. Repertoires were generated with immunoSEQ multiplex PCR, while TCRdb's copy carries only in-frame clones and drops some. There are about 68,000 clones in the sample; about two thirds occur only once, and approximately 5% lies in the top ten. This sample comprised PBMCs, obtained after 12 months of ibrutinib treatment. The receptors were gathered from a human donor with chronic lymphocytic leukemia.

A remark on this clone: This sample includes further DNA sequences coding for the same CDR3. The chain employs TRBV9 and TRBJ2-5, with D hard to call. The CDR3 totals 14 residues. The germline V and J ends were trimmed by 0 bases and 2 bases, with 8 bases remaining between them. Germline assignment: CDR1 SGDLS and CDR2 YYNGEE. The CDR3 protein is CASSVGAGQETQYF. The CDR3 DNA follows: TGTGCCAGCAGCGTAGGCGCAGGTCAAGAGACCCAGTACTTC.

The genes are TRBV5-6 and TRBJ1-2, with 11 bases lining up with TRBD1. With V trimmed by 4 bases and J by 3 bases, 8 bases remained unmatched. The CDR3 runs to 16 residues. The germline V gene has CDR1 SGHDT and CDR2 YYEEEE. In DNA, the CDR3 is TGTGCCAGCAGCGAAGGGACAGGGGGTTTATACTATGGCTACACCTTC. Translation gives CASSEGTGGLYYGYTF.

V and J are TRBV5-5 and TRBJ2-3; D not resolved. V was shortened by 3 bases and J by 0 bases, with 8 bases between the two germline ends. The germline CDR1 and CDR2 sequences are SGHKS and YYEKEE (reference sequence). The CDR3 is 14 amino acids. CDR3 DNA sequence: TGTGCCAGCAGCTCATTCACTAGCACAGATACGCAGTATTTT. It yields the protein CASSSFTSTDTQYF. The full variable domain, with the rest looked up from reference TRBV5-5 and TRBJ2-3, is DAGVTQSPTHLIKTRGQQVTLRCSPISGHKSVSWYQQVLGQGPQFIFQYYEKEERGRGNFPDRFSARQFPNYSSELNVNALLLGDSALYLCASSSFTSTDTQYFGPGTRLTVL.

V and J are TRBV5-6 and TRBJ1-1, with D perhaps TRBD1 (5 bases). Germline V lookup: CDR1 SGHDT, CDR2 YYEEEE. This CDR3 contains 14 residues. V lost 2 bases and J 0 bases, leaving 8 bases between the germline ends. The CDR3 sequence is CASSFGTVNTEAFF. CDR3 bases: TGTGCCAGCAGCTTTGGGACGGTGAACACTGAAGCTTTCTTT. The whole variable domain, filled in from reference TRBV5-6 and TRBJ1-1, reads DAGVTQSPTHLIKTRGQQVTLRCSPKSGHDTVSWYQQALGQGPQFIFQYYEEEERQRGNFPDRFSGHQFPNYSSELNVNALLLGDSALYLCASSFGTVNTEAFFGQGTRLTVV.

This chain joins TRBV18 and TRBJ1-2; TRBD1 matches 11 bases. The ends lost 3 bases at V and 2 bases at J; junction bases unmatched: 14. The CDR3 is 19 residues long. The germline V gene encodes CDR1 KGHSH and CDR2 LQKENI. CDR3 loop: CASSPGQGAAGVENYGYTF. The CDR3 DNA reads TGTGCCAGCTCACCCGGACAGGGGGCTGCCGGGGTTGAAAACTATGGCTACACCTTC.

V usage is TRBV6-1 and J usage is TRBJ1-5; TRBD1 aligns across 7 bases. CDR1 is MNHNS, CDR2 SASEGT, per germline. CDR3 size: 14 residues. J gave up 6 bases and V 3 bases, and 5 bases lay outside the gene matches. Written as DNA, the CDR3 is TGTGCCAGCAGTGAGAGACAGGGAGGTCAGCCCCAGCATTTT. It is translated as CASSERQGGQPQHF.

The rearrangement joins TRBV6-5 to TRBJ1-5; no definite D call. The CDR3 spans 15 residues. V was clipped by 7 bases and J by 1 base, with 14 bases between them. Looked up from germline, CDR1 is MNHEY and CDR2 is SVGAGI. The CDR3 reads CASKNGVFSNQPQHF. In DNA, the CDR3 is TGTGCCAGCAAGAATGGGGTTTTCAGCAATCAGCCCCAGCATTTT.

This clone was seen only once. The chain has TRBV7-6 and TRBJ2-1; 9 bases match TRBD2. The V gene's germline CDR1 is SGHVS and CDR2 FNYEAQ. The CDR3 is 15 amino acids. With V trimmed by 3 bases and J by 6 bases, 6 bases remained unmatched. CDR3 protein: CASSFSGGPPNEQFF. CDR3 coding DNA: TGTGCCAGCAGCTTTAGCGGGGGCCCCCCCAATGAGCAGTTCTTC.

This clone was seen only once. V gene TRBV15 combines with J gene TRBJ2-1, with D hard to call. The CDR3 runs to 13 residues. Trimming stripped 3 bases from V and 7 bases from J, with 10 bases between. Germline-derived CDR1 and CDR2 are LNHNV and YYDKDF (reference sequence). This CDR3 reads CATSSRVRNEQFF. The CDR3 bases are TGTGCCACCAGCAGTAGAGTCAGGAATGAGCAGTTCTTC.

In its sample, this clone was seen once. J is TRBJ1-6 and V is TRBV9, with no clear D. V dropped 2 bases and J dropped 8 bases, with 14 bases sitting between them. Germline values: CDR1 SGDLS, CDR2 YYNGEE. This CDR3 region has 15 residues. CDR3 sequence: CASSVVAGSDSPLHF. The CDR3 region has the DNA TGTGCCAGCAGCGTCGTAGCGGGGTCGGATTCACCCCTCCACTTT.

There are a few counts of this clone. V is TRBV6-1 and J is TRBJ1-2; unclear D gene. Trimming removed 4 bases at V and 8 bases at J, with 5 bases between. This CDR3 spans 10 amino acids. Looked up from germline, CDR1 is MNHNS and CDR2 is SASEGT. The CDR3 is CASSAVGYTF. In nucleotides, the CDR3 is TGTGCCAGCAGTGCCGTAGGCTACACCTTC.

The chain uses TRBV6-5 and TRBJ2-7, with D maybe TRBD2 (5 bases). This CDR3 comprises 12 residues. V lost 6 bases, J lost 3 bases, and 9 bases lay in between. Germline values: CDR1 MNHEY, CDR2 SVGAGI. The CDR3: CASRTGDYEQYF. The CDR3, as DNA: TGTGCCAGCAGGACCGGGGACTACGAGCAGTACTTC.

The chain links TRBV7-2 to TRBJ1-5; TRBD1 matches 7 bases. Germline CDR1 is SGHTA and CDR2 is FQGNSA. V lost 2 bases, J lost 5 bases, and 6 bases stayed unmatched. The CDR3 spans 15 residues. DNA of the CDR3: TGTGCCAGCAGCTTAAGGGGGCGCGGGGATCAGCCCCAGCATTTT. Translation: CASSLRGRGDQPQHF.

The CDR3 nucleotides read TGTGCCACCAGCAGAAGGACAGGGGTAACCGGGGAGCTGTTTTTT. It encodes CATSRRTGVTGELFF. The V and J genes are TRBV15 and TRBJ2-2, with 9 bases matching TRBD1. The germline CDR1 and CDR2 sequences are LNHNV and YYDKDF (reference sequence). CDR3 length equals 15 residues. V dropped 2 bases and J dropped 5; count of bases not matched to a gene: 3.

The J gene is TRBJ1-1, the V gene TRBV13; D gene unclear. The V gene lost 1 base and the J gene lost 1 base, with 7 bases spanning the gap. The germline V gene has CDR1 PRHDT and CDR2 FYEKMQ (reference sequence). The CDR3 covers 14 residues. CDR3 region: CASSLVLRNTEAFF. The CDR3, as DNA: TGTGCCAGCAGCTTAGTGCTGAGGAACACTGAAGCTTTCTTT.

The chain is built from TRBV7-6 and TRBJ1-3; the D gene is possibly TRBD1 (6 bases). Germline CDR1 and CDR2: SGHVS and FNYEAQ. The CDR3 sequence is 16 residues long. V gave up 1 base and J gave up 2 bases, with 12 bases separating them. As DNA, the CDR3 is TGTGCCAGCAGCTTAGGAGGCCACAGGGCTGGAAACACCATATATTTT. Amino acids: CASSLGGHRAGNTIYF.

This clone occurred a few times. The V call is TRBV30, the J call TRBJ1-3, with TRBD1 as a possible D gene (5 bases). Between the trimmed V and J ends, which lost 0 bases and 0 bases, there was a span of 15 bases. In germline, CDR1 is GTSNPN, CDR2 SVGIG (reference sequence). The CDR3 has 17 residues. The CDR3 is CAWSVKGLSSSGNTIYF. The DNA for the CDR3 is TGTGCCTGGAGTGTAAAGGGACTTTCCAGCTCTGGAAACACCATATATTTT.

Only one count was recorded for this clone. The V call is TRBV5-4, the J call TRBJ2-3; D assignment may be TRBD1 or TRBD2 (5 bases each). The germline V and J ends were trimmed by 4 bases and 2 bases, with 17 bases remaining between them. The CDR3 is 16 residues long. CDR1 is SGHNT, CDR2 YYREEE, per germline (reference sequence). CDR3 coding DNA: TGTGCCAGCAGCCTGGGGTCCGGGGCGGTCACAGATACGCAGTATTTT. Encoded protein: CASSLGSGAVTDTQYF.

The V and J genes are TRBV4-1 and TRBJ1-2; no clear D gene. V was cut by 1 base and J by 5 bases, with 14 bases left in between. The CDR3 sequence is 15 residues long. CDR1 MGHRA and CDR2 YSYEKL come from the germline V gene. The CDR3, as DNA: TGCGCCAGCAGCCAAGTGCCACTAACCGGGTATGGCTACACCTTC. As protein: CASSQVPLTGYGYTF.

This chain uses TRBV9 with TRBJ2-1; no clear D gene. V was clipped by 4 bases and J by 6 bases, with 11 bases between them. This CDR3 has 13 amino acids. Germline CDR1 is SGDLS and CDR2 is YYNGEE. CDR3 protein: CASSSSPPNEQFF. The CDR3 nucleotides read TGTGCCAGCAGCTCGTCACCGCCCAATGAGCAGTTCTTC.

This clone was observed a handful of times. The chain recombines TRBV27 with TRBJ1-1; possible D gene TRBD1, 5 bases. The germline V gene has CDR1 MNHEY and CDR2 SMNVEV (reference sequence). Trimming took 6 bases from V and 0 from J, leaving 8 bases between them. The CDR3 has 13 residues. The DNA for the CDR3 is TGTGCCAGCAGCAGGGAGATGAACACTGAAGCTTTCTTT. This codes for CASSREMNTEAFF.

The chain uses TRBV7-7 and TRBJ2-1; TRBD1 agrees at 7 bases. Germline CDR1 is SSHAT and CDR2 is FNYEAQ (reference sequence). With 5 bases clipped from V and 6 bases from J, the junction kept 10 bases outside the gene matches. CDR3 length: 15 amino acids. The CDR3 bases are TGTGCCAGCAGCGCTGACAGGGCACAATTCAATGAGCAGTTCTTC. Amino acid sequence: CASSADRAQFNEQFF.

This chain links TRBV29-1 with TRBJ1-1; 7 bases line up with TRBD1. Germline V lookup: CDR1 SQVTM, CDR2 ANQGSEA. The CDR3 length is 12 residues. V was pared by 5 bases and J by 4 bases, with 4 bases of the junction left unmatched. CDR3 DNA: TGCAGCGTTACAGGGGAAGGCACTGAAGCTTTCTTT. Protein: CSVTGEGTEAFF.

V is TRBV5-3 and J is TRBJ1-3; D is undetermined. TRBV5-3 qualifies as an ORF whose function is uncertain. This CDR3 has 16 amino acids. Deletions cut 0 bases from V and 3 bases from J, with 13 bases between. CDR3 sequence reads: CARSLGPPGFGNTIYF. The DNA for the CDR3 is TGTGCCAGAAGCTTGGGACCCCCAGGTTTTGGAAACACCATATATTTT.